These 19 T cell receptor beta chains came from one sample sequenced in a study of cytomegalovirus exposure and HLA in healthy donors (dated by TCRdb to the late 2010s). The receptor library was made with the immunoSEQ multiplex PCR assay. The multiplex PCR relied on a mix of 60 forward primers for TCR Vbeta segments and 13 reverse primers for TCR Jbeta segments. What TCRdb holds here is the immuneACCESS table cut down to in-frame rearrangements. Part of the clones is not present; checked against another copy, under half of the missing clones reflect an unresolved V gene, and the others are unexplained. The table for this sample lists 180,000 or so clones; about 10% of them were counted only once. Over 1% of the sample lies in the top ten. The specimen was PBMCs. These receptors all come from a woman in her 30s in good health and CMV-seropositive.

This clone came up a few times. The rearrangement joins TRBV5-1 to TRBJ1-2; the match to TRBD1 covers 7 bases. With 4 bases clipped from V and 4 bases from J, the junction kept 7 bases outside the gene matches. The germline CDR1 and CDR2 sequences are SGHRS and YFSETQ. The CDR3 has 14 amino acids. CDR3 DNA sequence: TGCGCCAGCAGCATTGGACAGGAACTCTATGGCTACACCTTC. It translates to CASSIGQELYGYTF.

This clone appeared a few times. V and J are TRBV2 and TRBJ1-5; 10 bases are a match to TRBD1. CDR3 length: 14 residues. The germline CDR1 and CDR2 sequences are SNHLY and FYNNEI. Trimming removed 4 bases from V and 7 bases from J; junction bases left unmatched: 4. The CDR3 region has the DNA TGTGCCAGCAGTGGGACAGGGGGGTCCCAGCCCCAGCATTTT. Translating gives CASSGTGGSQPQHF.

CDR3 bases: TGTGCCAGCAGCGCCCTAGCGGGAGCCTATGAGCAGTTCTTC. Translated, it gives CASSALAGAYEQFF. This sequence joins TRBV6-1 and TRBJ2-1, with 10 nucleotides matching TRBD2. Germline lookup yields CDR1 MNHNS and CDR2 SASEGT. V was pared by 6 bases and J by 8 bases, with 7 bases of the junction left unmatched. The length of the CDR3 is 14 residues.

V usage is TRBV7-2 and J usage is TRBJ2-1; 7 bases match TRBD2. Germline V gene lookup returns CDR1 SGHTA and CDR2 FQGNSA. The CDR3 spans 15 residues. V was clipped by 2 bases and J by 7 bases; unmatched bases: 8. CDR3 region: CASSLTSVSGNEQFF. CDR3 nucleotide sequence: TGTGCCAGCAGCTTAACTAGCGTTTCAGGTAATGAGCAGTTCTTC.

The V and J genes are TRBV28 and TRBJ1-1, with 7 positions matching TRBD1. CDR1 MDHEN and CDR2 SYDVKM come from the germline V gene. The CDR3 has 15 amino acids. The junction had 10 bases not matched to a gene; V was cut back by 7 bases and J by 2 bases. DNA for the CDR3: TGTGCCAGCACTTTCTGGCGACAGGGTAACACTGAAGCTTTCTTT. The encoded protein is CASTFWRQGNTEAFF.

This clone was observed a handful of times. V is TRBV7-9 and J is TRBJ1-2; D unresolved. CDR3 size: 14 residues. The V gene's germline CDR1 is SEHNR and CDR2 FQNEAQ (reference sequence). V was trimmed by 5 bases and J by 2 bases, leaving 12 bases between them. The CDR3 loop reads CASSPQGLNYGYTF. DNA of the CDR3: TGTGCCAGCAGCCCGCAAGGACTGAACTATGGCTACACCTTC.

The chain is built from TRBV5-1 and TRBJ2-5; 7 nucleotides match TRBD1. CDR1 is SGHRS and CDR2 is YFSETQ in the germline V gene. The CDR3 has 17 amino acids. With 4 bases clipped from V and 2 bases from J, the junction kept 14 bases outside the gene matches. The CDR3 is CASSRGDSEFLQETQYF. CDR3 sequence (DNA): TGCGCCAGCAGCCGAGGGGACAGCGAGTTCCTACAAGAGACCCAGTACTTC.

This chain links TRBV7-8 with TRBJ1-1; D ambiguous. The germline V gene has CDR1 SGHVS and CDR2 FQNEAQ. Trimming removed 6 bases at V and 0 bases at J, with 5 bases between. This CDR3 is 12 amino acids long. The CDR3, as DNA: TGTGCCAGCAGGGGCCTGAACACTGAAGCTTTCTTT. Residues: CASRGLNTEAFF.

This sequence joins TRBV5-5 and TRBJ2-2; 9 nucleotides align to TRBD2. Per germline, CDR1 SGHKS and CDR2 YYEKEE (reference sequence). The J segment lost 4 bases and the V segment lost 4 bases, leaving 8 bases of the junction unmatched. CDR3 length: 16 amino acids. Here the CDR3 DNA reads TGTGCCAGCAGCCCTGCTTTAGCGGGAGCCACCGGGGAGCTGTTTTTT. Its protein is CASSPALAGATGELFF.

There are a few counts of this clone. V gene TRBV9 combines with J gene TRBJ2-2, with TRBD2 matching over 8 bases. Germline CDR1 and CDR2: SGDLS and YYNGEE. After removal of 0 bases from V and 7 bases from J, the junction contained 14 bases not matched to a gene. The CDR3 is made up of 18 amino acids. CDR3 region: CASSVESSGSVKGGELFF. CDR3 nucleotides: TGTGCCAGCAGCGTAGAATCCAGCGGGAGTGTAAAGGGCGGGGAGCTGTTTTTT. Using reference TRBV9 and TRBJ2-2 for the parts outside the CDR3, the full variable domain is DSGVTQTPKHLITATGQRVTLRCSPRSGDLSVYWYQQSLDQGLQFLIQYYNGEERAKGNILERFSAQQFPDLHSELNLSSLELGDSALYFCASSVESSGSVKGGELFFGEGSRLTVL.

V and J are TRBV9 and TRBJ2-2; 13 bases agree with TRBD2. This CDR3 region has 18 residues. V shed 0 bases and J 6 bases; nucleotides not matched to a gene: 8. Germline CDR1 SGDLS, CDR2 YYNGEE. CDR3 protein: CASSVGVGLAGDPGELFF. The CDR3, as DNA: TGTGCCAGCAGCGTAGGAGTCGGACTAGCGGGAGATCCCGGGGAGCTGTTTTTT.

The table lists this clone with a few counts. The CDR3 sequence: CASSLTAGGSGNTIYF. CDR3 in DNA: TGTGCCAGCAGCTTAACAGCAGGGGGTTCAGGAAACACCATATATTTT. The genes are TRBV5-6 and TRBJ1-3; 7 nucleotides align to TRBD1. This CDR3 region has 16 residues. Germline trimming cut 2 bases from V and 4 bases from J; bases unmatched to any gene: 9. Germline V lookup: CDR1 SGHDT, CDR2 YYEEEE.

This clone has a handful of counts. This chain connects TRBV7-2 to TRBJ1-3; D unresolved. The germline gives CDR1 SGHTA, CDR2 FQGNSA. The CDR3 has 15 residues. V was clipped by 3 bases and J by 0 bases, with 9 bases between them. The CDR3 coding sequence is TGTGCCAGCAGCTTGTTTTTGGCCTCTGGAAACACCATATATTTT. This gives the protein CASSLFLASGNTIYF.

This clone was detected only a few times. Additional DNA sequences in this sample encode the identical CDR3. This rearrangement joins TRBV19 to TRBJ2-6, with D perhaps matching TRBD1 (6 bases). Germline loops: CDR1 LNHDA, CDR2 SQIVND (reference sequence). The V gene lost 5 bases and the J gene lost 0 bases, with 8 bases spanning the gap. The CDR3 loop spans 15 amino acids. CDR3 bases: TGTGCCAGTAGTTCACAGGGCTCTGGGGCCAACGTCCTGACTTTC. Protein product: CASSSQGSGANVLTF.

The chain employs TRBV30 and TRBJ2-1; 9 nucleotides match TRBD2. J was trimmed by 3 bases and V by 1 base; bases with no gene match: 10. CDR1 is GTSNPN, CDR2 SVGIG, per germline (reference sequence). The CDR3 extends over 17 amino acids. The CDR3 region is CAWSARRLAGNYNEQFF. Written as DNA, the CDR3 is TGTGCCTGGAGTGCAAGGCGGCTAGCGGGAAACTACAATGAGCAGTTCTTC.

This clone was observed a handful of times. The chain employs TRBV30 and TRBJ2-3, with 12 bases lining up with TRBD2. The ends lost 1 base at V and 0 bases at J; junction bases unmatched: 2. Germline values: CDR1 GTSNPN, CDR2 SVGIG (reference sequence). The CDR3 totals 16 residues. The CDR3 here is CAWSGLAGASTDTQYF. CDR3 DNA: TGTGCCTGGAGTGGACTAGCGGGAGCTAGCACAGATACGCAGTATTTT.

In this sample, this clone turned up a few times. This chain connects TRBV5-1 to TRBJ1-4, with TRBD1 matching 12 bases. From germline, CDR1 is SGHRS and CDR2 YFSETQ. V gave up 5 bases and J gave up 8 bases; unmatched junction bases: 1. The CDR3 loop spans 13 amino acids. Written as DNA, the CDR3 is TGCGCCAGCAGAGGGACAGGGGGCGAAAAACTGTTTTTT. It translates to CASRGTGGEKLFF. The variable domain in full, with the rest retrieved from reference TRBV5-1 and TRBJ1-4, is KAGVTQTPRYLIKTRGQQVTLSCSPISGHRSVSWYQQTPGQGLQFLFEYFSETQRNKGNFPGRFSGRQFSNSRSEMNVSTLELGDSALYLCASRGTGGEKLFFGSGTQLSVL.

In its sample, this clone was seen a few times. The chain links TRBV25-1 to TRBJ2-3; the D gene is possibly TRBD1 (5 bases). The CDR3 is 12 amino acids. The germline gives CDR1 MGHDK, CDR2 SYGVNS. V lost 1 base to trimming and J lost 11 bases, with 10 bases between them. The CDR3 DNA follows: TGTGCCAGCAGTGAATCGGACATGATGCAGTATTTT. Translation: CASSESDMMQYF.

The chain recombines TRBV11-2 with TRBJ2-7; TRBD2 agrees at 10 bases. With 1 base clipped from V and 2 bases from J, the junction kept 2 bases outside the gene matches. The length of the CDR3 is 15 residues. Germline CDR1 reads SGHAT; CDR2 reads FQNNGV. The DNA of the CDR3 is TGTGCCAGCAGCTTAGCACTAGCGGGGCCCTACGAGCAGTACTTC. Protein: CASSLALAGPYEQYF.